This TCR beta chain stems from a study of T cells in tuberculosis. The study's findings and limits: The TCR-beta difference was not significant; alpha differences partly reflected length.

Libraries were prepared by immunoSEQ multiplex PCR; TCRdb keeps only in-frame clonotypes and omits some of them. The table lists roughly 35,000 clones, 90% to 95% of them singletons. In germline, CDR1 is LNHDA, CDR2 SQIVND (reference sequence). V shed 7 bases and J 0 bases; nucleotides not matched to a gene: 2. The CDR3 totals 14 residues. As regards this clone: The antigen is unknown.

Specified time point: new active TB diagnosis, blood taken before or within 7 days of starting treatment. Specimen: PBMCs, collected at tuberculosis diagnosis. The source of this sequence is an adult with tuberculosis. Some clones in this sample may be carry-over from other donors' samples. The genes are TRBV19 and TRBJ1-5; TRBD1 agrees at 8 bases. The CDR3 reads CASKGQDSNQPQHF. In DNA form, the CDR3 reads TGTGCCAGTAAGGGACAGGATAGCAATCAGCCCCAGCATTTT.